Each of the 2 T cell receptor beta chains below was sequenced from the same sample in a study of T cell changes during pregnancy in multiple sclerosis (dated by TCRdb to the late 2010s). Preparation of the library involved the immunoSEQ multiplex PCR assay. TCRdb's version of the immuneACCESS table is confined to in-frame rearrangements and falls short of the full clone set. An unresolved V gene accounts for under half of the shortfall where checked; the remainder is of unknown origin. Within this sample are more than 65,000 clones, with approximately 91% of them counted one time only. The ten largest clonotypes hold about 2.5% of the sample. The material was peripheral blood, obtained in the first trimester of pregnancy. These receptors originate from a female donor with multiple sclerosis, enrolled in a pregnancy study.

This chain connects TRBV27 to TRBJ2-1, with TRBD2 as a possible D gene (5 bases). The CDR3 covers 15 residues. Looked up from germline, CDR1 is MNHEY and CDR2 is SMNVEV (reference sequence). Trimming removed 8 bases at V and 9 bases at J, with 23 bases between. The CDR3, as DNA: TGTGCCAGCGTACCTCGGTCATATGAGGGAGTTGAGCAGTTCTTC. Protein: CASVPRSYEGVEQFF.

This clone was counted once. The chain is built from TRBV30 and TRBJ1-2; perhaps TRBD1 as D (6 bases). From germline, CDR1 is GTSNPN and CDR2 SVGIG (reference sequence). The CDR3 is 14 residues long. With 5 bases removed from V and 4 bases from J, the gap between germline ends came to 17 bases. In DNA form, the CDR3 reads TGTGCCTGGGTGAACAGGGATTTGGCCTATGGCTACACCTTC. The encoded protein is CAWVNRDLAYGYTF. The whole variable domain, filled in from reference TRBV30 and TRBJ1-2, reads SQTIHQWPATLVQPVGSPLSLECTVEGTSNPNLYWYRQAAGRGLQLLFYSVGIGQISSEVPQNLSASRPQDRQFILSSKKLLLSDSGFYLCAWVNRDLAYGYTFGSGTRLTVV.